Listed below are T cell receptor beta chains from one sample, sequenced in a study of regulatory T cells in long-lasting Graves disease. TCRdb reanalysed the multiplex PCR reads using MiXCR and keeps one entry per CDR3 protein. Of about 540,000 distinct CDR3 sequences in the sample, approximately 13% were seen once. A further study also used this sample, focusing on T cells in Graves' hyperthyroidism and ophthalmopathy.

Sequencing was performed on peripheral blood mononuclear cells (PBMCs), taken at new diagnosis, from a patient treated with antithyroid drugs. The receptors were sampled from a man aged 25-45 years with Graves disease. The conserved cysteine and the conserved F or W are not part of the CDR3 here. Fields, in order: V gene, CDR3 protein.

TRBV29-1	SAGDRNEKLF
TRBV15	ATSRDRGTSNTLGNEQF
TRBV18	ASSPEEDGETQY
TRBV3-1	ASSQLPTGPEETQY
TRBV10-1	ASSDGGSREKLF
TRBV10-1	ASSPSLAGNEQF
TRBV30	AKQGAGELF
TRBV20-1	SARATLAGNVYEQY
TRBV12-3/TRBV12-4	ASRAAGLAGAYEQY
TRBV15	ATSGKEKLF
TRBV5-1	VSSGDRLNTEAF
TRBV27	ASTPRGGLYGYT
TRBV2	ASSDEGEQF
TRBV5-1	ASSGNRGDTQY
TRBV7-9	ASKQGSASGNTIY
TRBV2	ARTGGSYEQY
TRBV27	ASSFGGPLKDIQY
TRBV12-3/TRBV12-4	ASSFNSNQPQH
TRBV7-2	ASNQGAGGPYEQY
TRBV6-1	AILRGYTGELF
TRBV24-1	ATSGPLGDANTGELF
TRBV18	ASSPPAGGWDNEQF
TRBV24-1	ATSDSRQNNEQF
TRBV5-1	ASSLDGAGGADTQY
TRBV12-3/TRBV12-4	ASRAPGALLAPF
TRBV12-5	ASGPPGSGTEAF
TRBV5-6	ASSSPGTGGDYNEQS
TRBV2	ASRVGFTDTQY
TRBV14	ASSQVVTGGNTIY